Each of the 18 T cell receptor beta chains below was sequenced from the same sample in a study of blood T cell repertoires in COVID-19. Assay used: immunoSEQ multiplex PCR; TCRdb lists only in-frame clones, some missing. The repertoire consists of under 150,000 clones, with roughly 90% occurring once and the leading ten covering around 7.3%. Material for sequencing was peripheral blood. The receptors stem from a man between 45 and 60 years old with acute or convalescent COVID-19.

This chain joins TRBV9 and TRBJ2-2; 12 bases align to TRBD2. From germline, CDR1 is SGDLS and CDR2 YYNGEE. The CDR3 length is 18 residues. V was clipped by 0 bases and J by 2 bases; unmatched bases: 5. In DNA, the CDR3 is TGTGCCAGCAGCGTAGCCCCTAGCGGGAGGGGTAACACCGGGGAGCTGTTTTTT. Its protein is CASSVAPSGRGNTGELFF.

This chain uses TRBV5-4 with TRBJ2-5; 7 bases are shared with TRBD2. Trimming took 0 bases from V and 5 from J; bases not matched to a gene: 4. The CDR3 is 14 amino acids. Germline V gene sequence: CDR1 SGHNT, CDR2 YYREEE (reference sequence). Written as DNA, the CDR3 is TGTGCCAGCAGCTTGGGGACTAGAGGCGAGACCCAGTACTTC. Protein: CASSLGTRGETQYF.

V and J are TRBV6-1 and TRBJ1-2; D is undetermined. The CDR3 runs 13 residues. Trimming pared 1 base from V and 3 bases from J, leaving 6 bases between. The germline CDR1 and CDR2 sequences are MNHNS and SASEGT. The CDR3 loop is CASSEGQYYGYTF. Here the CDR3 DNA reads TGTGCCAGCAGTGAAGGGCAGTACTATGGCTACACCTTC.

CDR3 loop: CASSYVSMKRYGYTF. The CDR3 bases are TGTGCCAGCAGTTACGTATCTATGAAGCGTTATGGCTACACCTTC. The gene calls are TRBV6-2 or TRBV6-3 and TRBJ1-2; D uncertain. V shed 2 bases and J shed 5 bases, with 15 bases lying between them. Looked up from germline, CDR1 is MNHEY and CDR2 is SVGEGT. The CDR3 loop spans 15 amino acids.

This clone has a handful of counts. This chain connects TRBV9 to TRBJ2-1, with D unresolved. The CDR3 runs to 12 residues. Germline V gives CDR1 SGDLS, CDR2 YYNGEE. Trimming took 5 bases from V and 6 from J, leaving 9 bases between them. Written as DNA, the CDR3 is TGTGCCAGCAGTGAAACGGTCAATGAGCAGTTCTTC. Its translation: CASSETVNEQFF.

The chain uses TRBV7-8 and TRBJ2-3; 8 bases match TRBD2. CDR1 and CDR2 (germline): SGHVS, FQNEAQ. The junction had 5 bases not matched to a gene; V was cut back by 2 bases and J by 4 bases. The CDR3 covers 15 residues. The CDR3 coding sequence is TGTGCCAGCAGCTTAAAGCGGGAGTCGGCAGATACGCAGTATTTT. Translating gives CASSLKRESADTQYF.

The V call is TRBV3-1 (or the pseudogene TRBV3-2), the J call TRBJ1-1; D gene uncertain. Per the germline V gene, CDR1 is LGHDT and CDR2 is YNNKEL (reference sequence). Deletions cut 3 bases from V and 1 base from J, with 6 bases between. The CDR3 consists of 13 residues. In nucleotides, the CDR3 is TGTGCCAGCAGCCAGGGCAGGAACACTGAAGCTTTCTTT. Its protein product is CASSQGRNTEAFF.

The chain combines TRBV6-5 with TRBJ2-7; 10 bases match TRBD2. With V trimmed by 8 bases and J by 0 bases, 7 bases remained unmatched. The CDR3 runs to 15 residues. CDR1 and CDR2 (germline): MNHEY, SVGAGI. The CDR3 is CASRKSSGSSYEQYF. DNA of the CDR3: TGTGCCAGCCGTAAATCTAGCGGGAGCTCCTACGAGCAGTACTTC.

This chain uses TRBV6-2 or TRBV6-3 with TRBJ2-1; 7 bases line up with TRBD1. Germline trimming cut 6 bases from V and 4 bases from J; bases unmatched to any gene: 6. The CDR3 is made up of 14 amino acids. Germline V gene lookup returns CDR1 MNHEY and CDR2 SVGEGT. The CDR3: CASSDRESYNEQFF. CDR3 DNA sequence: TGTGCCAGCAGCGACAGGGAGTCATACAATGAGCAGTTCTTC.

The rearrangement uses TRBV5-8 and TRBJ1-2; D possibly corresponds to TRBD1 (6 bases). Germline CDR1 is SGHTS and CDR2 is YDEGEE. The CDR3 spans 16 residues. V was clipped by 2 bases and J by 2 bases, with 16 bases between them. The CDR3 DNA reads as TGTGCCAGCAGCTTAGGCAGGGGTGATAGGAACTATGGCTACACCTTC. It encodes CASSLGRGDRNYGYTF.

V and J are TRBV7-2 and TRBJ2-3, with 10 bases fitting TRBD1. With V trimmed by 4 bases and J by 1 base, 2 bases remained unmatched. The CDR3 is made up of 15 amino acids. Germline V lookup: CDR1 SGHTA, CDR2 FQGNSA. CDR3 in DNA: TGTGCCAGCAGCTCAGACAGGGGGCGCACAGATACGCAGTATTTT. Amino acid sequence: CASSSDRGRTDTQYF.

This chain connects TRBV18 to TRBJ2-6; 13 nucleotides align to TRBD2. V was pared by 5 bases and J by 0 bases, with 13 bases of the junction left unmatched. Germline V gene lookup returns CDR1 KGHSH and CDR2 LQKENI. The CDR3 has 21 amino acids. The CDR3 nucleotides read TGTGCCAGCTCATTAACGTCCGGGACTAGCGGGACCAGCTCTGGGGCCAACGTCCTGACTTTC. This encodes CASSLTSGTSGTSSGANVLTF. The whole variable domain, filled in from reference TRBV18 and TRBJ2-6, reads NAGVMQNPRHLVRRRGQEARLRCSPMKGHSHVYWYRQLPEEGLKFMVYLQKENIIDESGMPKERFSAEFPKEGPSILRIQQVVRGDSAAYFCASSLTSGTSGTSSGANVLTFGAGSRLTVL.

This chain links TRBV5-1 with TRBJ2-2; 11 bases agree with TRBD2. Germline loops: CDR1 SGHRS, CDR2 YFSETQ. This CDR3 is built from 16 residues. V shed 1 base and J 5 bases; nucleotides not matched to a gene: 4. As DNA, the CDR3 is TGCGCCAGCAGCTTGAGGCTAGCGGGAGGTACCGGGGAGCTGTTTTTT. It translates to CASSLRLAGGTGELFF.

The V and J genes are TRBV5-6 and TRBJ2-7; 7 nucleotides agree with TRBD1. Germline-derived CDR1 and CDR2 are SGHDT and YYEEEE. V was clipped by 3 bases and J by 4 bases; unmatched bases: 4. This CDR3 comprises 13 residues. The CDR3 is CASSSTGRYEQYF. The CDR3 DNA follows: TGTGCCAGCAGCTCGACAGGGAGATACGAGCAGTACTTC.

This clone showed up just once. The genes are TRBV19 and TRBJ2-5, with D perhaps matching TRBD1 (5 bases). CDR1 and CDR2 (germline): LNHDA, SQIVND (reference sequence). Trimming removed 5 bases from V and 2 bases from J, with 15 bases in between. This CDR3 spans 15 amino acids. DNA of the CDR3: TGTGCCAGTAGTGCCGGACGTAACAGGCAAGAGACCCAGTACTTC. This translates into CASSAGRNRQETQYF.

The CDR3 DNA is TGTGCCAGCAGTTCGCAAGAGACCCAGTACTTC. It encodes CASSSQETQYF. The V gene is TRBV6-5, the J gene TRBJ2-5; no reliable D call. Germline V gene sequence: CDR1 MNHEY, CDR2 SVGAGI. The CDR3 loop spans 11 amino acids. The ends were cut back, 4 bases at V and 2 bases at J, with 2 bases in the middle.

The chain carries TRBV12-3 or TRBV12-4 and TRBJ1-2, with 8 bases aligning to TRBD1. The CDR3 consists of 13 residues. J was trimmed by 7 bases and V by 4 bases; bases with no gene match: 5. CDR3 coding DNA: TGTGCCAGCAGTTGGCAGGGGGCGCTTGGCTACACCTTC. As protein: CASSWQGALGYTF.

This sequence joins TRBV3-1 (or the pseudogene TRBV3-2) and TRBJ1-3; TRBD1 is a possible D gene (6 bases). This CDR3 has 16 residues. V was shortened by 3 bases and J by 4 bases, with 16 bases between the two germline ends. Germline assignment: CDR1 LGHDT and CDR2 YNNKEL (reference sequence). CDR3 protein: CASSHFTGPTGNTIYF. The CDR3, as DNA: TGTGCCAGCAGCCACTTCACAGGGCCCACCGGAAACACCATATATTTT.